Detailed here is one TCR beta chain. No antigen is known for it. Using immunoSEQ multiplex PCR, the repertoire was profiled, and TCRdb retains in-frame clones only, with some absent. The profile covers 800,000 to 950,000 clones, with 96% appearing a single time and less than 0.25% taken by the ten largest. Selected positively for CCR7 and CD45RO-negative, naive CD8 cells excluded terminally differentiated effector memory CD45RA+ cells. In germline, CDR1 is MDHEN, CDR2 SYDVKM. The CDR3 sequence is 14 residues long. V trimming: 6 bases; J trimming: 5 bases; junction bases outside the gene matches: 2. This sample was included in a study of shared clonotypes between healthy human individuals. On the study more broadly: Plates per donor: three CD4 naive, three CD4 memory, two CD8 naive, one CD8 memory. Study observations and caveats: Rarefaction revealed incomplete sorted-subset sequencing despite large depth. Among non-shared clonotypes, generation probabilities were lower than among those shared by all four donors.

Material for sequencing was naive CD8+ T cells sorted from blood. The receptor was isolated from a man aged 30 to 39 in good health. This chain connects TRBV28 to TRBJ2-7, with TRBD2 identical over 15 bases. The CDR3 sequence is CASRGLAGGNEQYF. The DNA for the CDR3 is TGTGCCAGCAGAGGACTAGCGGGAGGGAACGAGCAGTACTTC. Filled out from reference TRBV28 and TRBJ2-7, the complete variable domain reads DVKVTQSSRYLVKRTGEKVFLECVQDMDHENMFWYRQDPGLGLRLIYFSYDVKMKEKGDIPEGYSVSREKKERFSLILESASTNQTSMYLCASRGLAGGNEQYFGPGTRLTVT.